What follows are 6 T cell receptor beta chains derived from one specimen sequenced in a study of T cell repertoires in ileal Crohn's disease. TCRdb's copy holds only in-frame clones and misses some; the assay was immunoSEQ multiplex PCR. Among about 12,000 clones listed, 82% were seen once. Indicated time point: neoterminal ileum biopsy at postoperative endoscopy, about 6 months after surgery. The sequenced sample consisted of ileal tissue. These receptors all stem from an adult with Crohn's disease.

The rearrangement links TRBV15 to TRBJ2-7; TRBD2 agrees at 9 bases. The germline V gene encodes CDR1 LNHNV and CDR2 YYDKDF (reference sequence). This CDR3 has 16 amino acids. Unmatched junction bases numbered 7, after V lost 1 base and J lost 3 bases. The CDR3, as DNA: TGTGCCACCAGCAGAGGCTCAGCGACTAGCGGCTACGAGCAGTACTTC. It is translated as CATSRGSATSGYEQYF.

This clone is a singleton in its sample. The J gene is TRBJ2-3, the V gene TRBV5-4, with D unresolved. Germline CDR1 SGHNT, CDR2 YYREEE (reference sequence). Trimming cost V 4 bases and J 6 bases, with 6 bases left between them. This CDR3 has 11 amino acids. CDR3 nucleotide sequence: TGTGCCAGCAGCCTCACTGATACGCAGTATTTT. It encodes CASSLTDTQYF.

V and J are TRBV6-1 and TRBJ2-1; no clear D. Trimming left V 6 bases short and J 2 bases short, with 14 bases between. Looked up from germline, CDR1 is MNHNS and CDR2 is SASEGT. The CDR3 is 15 amino acids. The CDR3 sequence: CASRPGWATYNEQFF. CDR3 DNA: TGTGCCAGCAGGCCAGGATGGGCCACCTACAATGAGCAGTTCTTC.

This chain links TRBV9 with TRBJ2-1; 7 bases are a match to TRBD1. V trimming: 0 bases; J trimming: 7 bases; junction bases outside the gene matches: 7. This CDR3 region has 15 residues. The germline gives CDR1 SGDLS, CDR2 YYNGEE. The CDR3 spells CASSVEGGAMNEQFF. CDR3 nucleotides: TGTGCCAGCAGCGTAGAAGGGGGCGCGATGAATGAGCAGTTCTTC.

J is TRBJ1-1 and V is TRBV27; the D gene is possibly TRBD1 (6 bases). There are 15 residues in the CDR3. V was pared by 5 bases and J by 0 bases, with 13 bases between. CDR1 is MNHEY, CDR2 SMNVEV, per germline (reference sequence). In DNA form, the CDR3 reads TGTGCCAGCAGTGTTAACAGGGCGATGAACACTGAAGCTTTCTTT. This translates into CASSVNRAMNTEAFF.

The chain is built from TRBV11-3 and TRBJ1-6, with D perhaps TRBD1 (6 bases). CDR3 length: 14 amino acids. V dropped 2 bases and J dropped 14 bases, with 16 bases sitting between them. Germline CDR1 SGHNT, CDR2 YENEEA. CDR3 residues: CASSLSGGAGSLHF. The CDR3 nucleotides read TGTGCCAGCAGCTTATCGGGGGGGGCTGGGTCCCTCCACTTT.